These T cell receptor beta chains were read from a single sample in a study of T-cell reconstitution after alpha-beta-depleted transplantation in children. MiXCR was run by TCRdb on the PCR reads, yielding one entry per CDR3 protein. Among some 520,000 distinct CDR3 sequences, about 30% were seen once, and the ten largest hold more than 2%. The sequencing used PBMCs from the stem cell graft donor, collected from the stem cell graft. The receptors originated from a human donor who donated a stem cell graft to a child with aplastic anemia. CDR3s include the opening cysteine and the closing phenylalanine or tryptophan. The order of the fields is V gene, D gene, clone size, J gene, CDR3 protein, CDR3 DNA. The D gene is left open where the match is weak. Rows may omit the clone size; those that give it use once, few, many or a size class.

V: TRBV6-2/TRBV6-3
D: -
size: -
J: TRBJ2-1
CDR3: CASSYLSGTNEQFF
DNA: TGTGCCAGCAGTTATCTTTCCGGGACCAATGAGCAGTTCTTC

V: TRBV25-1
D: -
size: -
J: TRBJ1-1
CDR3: CASSRRGGYTEAFF
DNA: TGTGCCAGCAGTAGAAGGGGTGGGTACACTGAAGCTTTCTTT

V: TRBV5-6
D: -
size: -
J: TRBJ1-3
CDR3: CASSMGVLSGNTIYF
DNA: TGTGCCAGCAGCATGGGAGTCCTCTCTGGAAACACCATATATTTT

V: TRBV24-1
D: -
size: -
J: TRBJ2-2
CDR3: CATSDPGLRSTGELFF
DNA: TGTGCCACCAGTGATCCAGGTCTCCGGAGCACCGGGGAGCTGTTTTTT

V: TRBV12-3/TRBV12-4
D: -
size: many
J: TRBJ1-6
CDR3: CASSLGQNNSPLHF
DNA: TGTGCCAGCAGTCTAGGACAGAATAATTCACCCCTCCACTTT

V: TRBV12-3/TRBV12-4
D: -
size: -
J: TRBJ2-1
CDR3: CASSLGDRQFF
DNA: TGTGCCAGCAGTTTAGGTGACAGGCAGTTCTTC

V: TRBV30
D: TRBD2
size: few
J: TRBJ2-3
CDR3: CAWTPGLEYTDTQYF
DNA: TGTGCCTGGACGCCGGGACTAGAGTATACAGATACGCAGTATTTT

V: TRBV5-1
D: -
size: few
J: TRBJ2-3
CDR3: CASSWGSTTDTQYF
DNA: TGCGCCAGCAGCTGGGGGTCTACCACAGATACGCAGTATTTT

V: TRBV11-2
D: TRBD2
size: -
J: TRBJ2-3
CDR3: CASSRRGVSSTDTQYF
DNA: TGTGCCAGCAGCCGTCGGGGGGTCAGCAGCACAGATACGCAGTATTTT

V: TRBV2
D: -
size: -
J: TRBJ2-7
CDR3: CASNVDGPSYEQYF
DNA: TGTGCCAGCAATGTGGACGGCCCGTCCTACGAGCAGTACTTC

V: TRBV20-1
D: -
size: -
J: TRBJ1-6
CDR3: CSASLDSSDSPLHF
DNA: TGCAGTGCTAGCCTAGACAGTTCCGATTCACCCCTCCACTTT

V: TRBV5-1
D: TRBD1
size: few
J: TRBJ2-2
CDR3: CASSLSQGAGTGELFF
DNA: TGCGCCAGCAGCCTCTCACAGGGGGCTGGTACCGGGGAGCTGTTTTTT

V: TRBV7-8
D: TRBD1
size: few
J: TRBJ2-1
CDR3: CASSTPRDRGLTEQFF
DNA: TGTGCCAGCAGCACACCTCGGGACAGGGGGCTTACTGAGCAGTTCTTC

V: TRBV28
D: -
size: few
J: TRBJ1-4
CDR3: CASSDRRVNEKLFF
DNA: TGTGCCAGCAGTGACCGCAGGGTCAATGAAAAACTGTTTTTT

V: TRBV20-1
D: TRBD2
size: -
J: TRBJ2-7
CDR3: CSARDPRTSGSSYEQYF
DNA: TGCAGTGCTAGAGATCCTCGGACTAGCGGGAGTAGCTACGAGCAGTACTTC

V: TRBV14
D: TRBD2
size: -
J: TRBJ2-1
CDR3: CASSQERAGLYNEQFF
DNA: TGTGCCAGCAGCCAAGAGCGAGCGGGACTATACAATGAGCAGTTCTTC

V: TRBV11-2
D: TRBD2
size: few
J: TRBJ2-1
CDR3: CASSLFLRGLALSSYNEQFF
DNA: TGTGCCAGCAGCTTATTTCTGCGGGGACTAGCGTTGAGCTCCTACAATGAGCAGTTCTTC

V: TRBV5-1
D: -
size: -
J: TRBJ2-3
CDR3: CATRRGRTDTQYF
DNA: TGCGCCACCAGAAGAGGTCGAACAGATACGCAGTATTTT

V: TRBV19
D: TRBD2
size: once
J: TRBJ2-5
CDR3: CASSARLAGGRQETQYF
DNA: TGTGCCAGTAGTGCCAGACTAGCGGGAGGACGTCAAGAGACCCAGTACTTC

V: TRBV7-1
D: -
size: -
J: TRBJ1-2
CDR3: CASGRTNYGYTF
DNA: TGTGCCAGCGGGAGGACTAACTATGGCTACACCTTC

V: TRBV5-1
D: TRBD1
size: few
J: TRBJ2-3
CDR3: CASSLQGIADTQYF
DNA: TGCGCCAGCAGCTTACAGGGGATCGCAGATACGCAGTATTTT

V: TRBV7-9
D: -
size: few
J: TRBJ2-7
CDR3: CASSLGGGRPYEQYF
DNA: TGTGCCAGCAGCTTAGGAGGTGGGAGGCCCTACGAGCAGTACTTC

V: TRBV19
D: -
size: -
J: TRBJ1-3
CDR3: CASISAGGGNTIYF
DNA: TGTGCCAGTATATCGGCCGGGGGAGGAAACACCATATATTTT

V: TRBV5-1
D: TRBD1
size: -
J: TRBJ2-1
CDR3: CASSFGDRGYNEQFF
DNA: TGCGCCAGCAGCTTCGGGGACAGGGGATACAATGAGCAGTTCTTC

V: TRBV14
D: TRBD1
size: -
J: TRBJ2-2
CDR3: CASSRRQGGELFF
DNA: TGTGCCAGCAGCAGAAGACAGGGCGGGGAGCTGTTTTTT

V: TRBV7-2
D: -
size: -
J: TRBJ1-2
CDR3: CASSLTEGYGYTF
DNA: TGTGCCAGCAGCTTGACAGAGGGTTATGGCTACACCTTC

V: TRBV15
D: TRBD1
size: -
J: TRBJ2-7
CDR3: CATSRDRRAYEQYF
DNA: TGTGCCACCAGCAGGGACAGGCGAGCCTACGAGCAGTACTTC

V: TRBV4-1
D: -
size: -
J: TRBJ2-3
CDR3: CASSRAQTDTQYF
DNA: TGCGCCAGCAGCCGCGCCCAGACAGATACGCAGTATTTT

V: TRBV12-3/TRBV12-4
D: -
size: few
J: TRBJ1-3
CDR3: CASSLVARVANTIYF
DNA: TGTGCCAGCAGTTTAGTTGCCAGGGTGGCAAACACCATATATTTT

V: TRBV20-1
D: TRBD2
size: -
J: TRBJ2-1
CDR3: CSARIGTSDNEQFF
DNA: TGCAGTGCTAGAATCGGGACTAGCGACAATGAGCAGTTCTTC

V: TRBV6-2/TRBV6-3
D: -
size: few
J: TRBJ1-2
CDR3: CASSYSDNYGYTF
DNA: TGTGCCAGCAGTTACTCGGACAACTATGGCTACACCTTC

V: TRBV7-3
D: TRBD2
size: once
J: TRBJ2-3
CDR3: CASSSTSGRNTDTQYF
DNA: TGTGCCAGCAGCTCAACTAGCGGGAGAAATACAGATACGCAGTATTTT

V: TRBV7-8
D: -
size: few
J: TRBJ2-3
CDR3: CASSPTSRGTDTQYF
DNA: TGTGCCAGCAGCCCGACTAGTAGGGGCACAGATACGCAGTATTTT

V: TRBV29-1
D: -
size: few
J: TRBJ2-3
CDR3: CSGTVVADTQYF
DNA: TGCAGCGGTACCGTGGTCGCAGATACGCAGTATTTT

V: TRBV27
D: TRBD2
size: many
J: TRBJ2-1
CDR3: CASSYLGLAGGPSSYNEQFF
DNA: TGTGCCAGCAGTTACCTAGGACTAGCGGGAGGGCCCAGCTCCTACAATGAGCAGTTCTTC

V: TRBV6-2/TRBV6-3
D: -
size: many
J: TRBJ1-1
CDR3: CASGDTEAFF
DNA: TGTGCCAGCGGGGACACTGAAGCTTTCTTT

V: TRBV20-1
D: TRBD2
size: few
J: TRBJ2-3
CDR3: CSARVGPLASFRTDTQYF
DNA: TGCAGTGCTAGAGTGGGGCCACTAGCGTCGTTCCGAACAGATACGCAGTATTTT

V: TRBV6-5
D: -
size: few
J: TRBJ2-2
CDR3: CASSLRRDMLNTGELFF
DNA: TGTGCCAGCAGTTTAAGGCGGGACATGCTGAACACCGGGGAGCTGTTTTTT

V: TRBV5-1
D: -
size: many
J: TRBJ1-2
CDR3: CASSLKQPYGYTF
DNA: TGCGCCAGCAGCTTGAAACAGCCCTATGGCTACACCTTC

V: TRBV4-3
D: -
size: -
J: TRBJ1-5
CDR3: CASSQDRGTNQPQHF
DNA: TGCGCCAGCAGCCAAGATAGGGGGACCAATCAGCCCCAGCATTTT

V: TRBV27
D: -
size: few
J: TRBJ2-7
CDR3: CASSLSPTVYEQYF
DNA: TGTGCCAGCAGTTTATCCCCGACAGTGTACGAGCAGTACTTC